The 14 T cell receptor beta chains listed next were all sequenced from one sample in a study of CD8+ T cells in alopecia areata (dated by TCRdb to 2016 to 2018). Library preparation employed the immunoSEQ multiplex PCR assay. To provide template for TCR sequencing, every sample had RNA extracted and reverse transcribed into cDNA. TCRdb took over this immuneACCESS table, retaining in-frame rearrangements with V and J assigned. Such tables are incomplete; in checked studies, under half of the missing clones stem from an unresolved V gene, and the remainder is unexplained. The sample includes approximately 61,000 clones, with 95% to 97% observed a single time. The ten most abundant clones make up 25% to 30% of the sample. Read against the paper, the sample's time point label means: baseline before oral tofacitinib. This sample comprised CD8+ T cells sorted from blood, obtained at week 0. These receptors all stem from a human donor with alopecia areata.

This CDR3 reads CASSSDRHSGNTIYF. Written as DNA, the CDR3 is TGTGCCAGCAGCTCCGACAGGCACTCTGGAAACACCATATATTTT. The chain is built from TRBV7-2 and TRBJ1-3; D possibly corresponds to TRBD1 (6 bases). Trimming cost V 4 bases and J 0 bases, with 10 bases left between them. The germline V gene has CDR1 SGHTA and CDR2 FQGNSA. The CDR3 extends over 15 amino acids.

In DNA, the CDR3 is TGTGCCAGCAGCTTAGATCTAGCGGGGGTTACGGCAGATACGCAGTATTTT. This sequence encodes CASSLDLAGVTADTQYF. The chain carries TRBV7-6 and TRBJ2-3; 10 positions agree with TRBD2. The V gene end was trimmed by 1 base and the J gene end by 4 bases; junction bases not matched to a gene: 8. Germline V gene lookup returns CDR1 SGHVS and CDR2 FNYEAQ. The CDR3 covers 17 residues. The full variable domain, completed using reference TRBV7-6 and TRBJ2-3, is GAGVSQSPRYKVTKRGQDVALRCDPISGHVSLYWYRQALGQGPEFLTYFNYEAQQDKSGLPNDRFSAERPEGSISTLTIQRTEQRDSAMYRCASSLDLAGVTADTQYFGPGTRLTVL.

This clone was found a few times. The chain combines TRBV6-5 with TRBJ2-1; tentative D call: TRBD2 (6 bases). CDR1 is MNHEY and CDR2 is SVGAGI in the germline V gene. CDR3 size: 13 residues. Trimming shortened V by 0 bases and J by 9 bases, and 9 bases separated the two germline ends. This CDR3 is CASSYSGEVEQFF. For the CDR3, the DNA is TGTGCCAGCAGTTACTCAGGGGAGGTTGAGCAGTTCTTC.

The J gene is TRBJ2-7, the V gene TRBV4-2, with 16 bases identical to TRBD2. Germline values: CDR1 LGHNA, CDR2 YNFKEQ. V dropped 0 bases and J dropped 2; count of bases not matched to a gene: 4. CDR3 size: 18 residues. CDR3 sequence reads: CASSQEGLAGGPAYEQYF. The CDR3 DNA is TGTGCCAGCAGCCAAGAGGGACTAGCGGGGGGGCCGGCCTACGAGCAGTACTTC.

The rearrangement links TRBV6-5 to TRBJ2-7; D unresolved. The CDR3 has 14 residues. Germline lookup yields CDR1 MNHEY and CDR2 SVGAGI. With 0 bases removed from V and 7 bases from J, the gap between germline ends came to 13 bases. CDR3 coding DNA: TGTGCCAGCAGTTACTCTGCCTTCCTGGGGGAGCAGTACTTC. Encoded protein: CASSYSAFLGEQYF.

The chain is built from TRBV7-9 and TRBJ2-3; 7 bases match TRBD1. The CDR3 length is 14 residues. The V and J ends lost 6 bases and 2 bases, in that order; junction bases with no gene match: 5. CDR1 is SEHNR and CDR2 is FQNEAQ in the germline V gene (reference sequence). Here the CDR3 reads CASRWTGPTDTQYF. DNA for the CDR3: TGTGCCAGCAGGTGGACAGGCCCCACAGATACGCAGTATTTT. The full variable domain, with the rest looked up from reference TRBV7-9 and TRBJ2-3, is DTGVSQNPRHKITKRGQNVTFRCDPISEHNRLYWYRQTLGQGPEFLTYFQNEAQLEKSRLLSDRFSAERPKGSFSTLEIQRTEQGDSAMYLCASRWTGPTDTQYFGPGTRLTVL.

The genes are TRBV5-1 and TRBJ2-1; D perhaps matches TRBD2 (6 bases). This CDR3 has 16 amino acids. Germline V CDR1 and CDR2: SGHRS, YFSETQ. V gave up 4 bases and J gave up 5 bases, with 19 bases separating them. The CDR3 loop is CASSPIRRGTHNEQFF. The DNA of the CDR3 is TGCGCCAGCAGCCCGATCCGGCGGGGAACTCACAATGAGCAGTTCTTC.

A note on this clone: Other DNA sequences from this sample encode an identical CDR3 as well. V gene TRBV7-9 combines with J gene TRBJ2-7; TRBD1 matches at 11 bases. In germline, CDR1 is SEHNR, CDR2 FQNEAQ (reference sequence). After removal of 1 base from V and 7 bases from J, the junction contained 6 bases not matched to a gene. The CDR3 covers 15 residues. This CDR3 reads CASSLVGQGAEEQYF. CDR3 nucleotide sequence: TGTGCCAGCAGCTTAGTAGGACAGGGGGCTGAAGAGCAGTACTTC.

This sequence joins TRBV13 and TRBJ2-1; D possibly uses TRBD1 or TRBD2 (5 bases each). V lost 4 bases to trimming and J lost 1 base, with 14 bases between them. Germline-derived CDR1 and CDR2 are PRHDT and FYEKMQ (reference sequence). This CDR3 comprises 16 residues. CDR3 in DNA: TGTGCCAGCAGCTCTCCGACGTGGGGGTCCTACAATGAGCAGTTCTTC. It translates to CASSSPTWGSYNEQFF.

The V call is TRBV6-5, the J call TRBJ2-7; either TRBD1 or TRBD2 may fit D (5 bases each). This CDR3 spans 15 amino acids. Trimming removed 5 bases from V and 7 bases from J, with 21 bases in between. Germline-derived CDR1 and CDR2 are MNHEY and SVGAGI. CDR3 in DNA: TGTGCCAGCAGTGCCCAAGGGACCCTCCTAAGGGAGCAGTACTTC. Its protein is CASSAQGTLLREQYF.

The chain combines TRBV29-1 with TRBJ2-7, with D perhaps being TRBD1 or TRBD2 (5 bases each). CDR1 SQVTM and CDR2 ANQGSEA come from the germline V gene. V lost 7 bases, J lost 3 bases, and 16 bases lay in between. The CDR3 extends over 13 amino acids. DNA of the CDR3: TGCAGCGCAACCAGGGACCCGAGCTACGAGCAGTACTTC. Amino acids: CSATRDPSYEQYF.

V is TRBV29-1 and J is TRBJ2-1, with TRBD2 matching 8 bases. Germline V gene data show CDR1 as SQVTM and CDR2 as ANQGSEA. The CDR3 is 17 residues long. V was clipped by 3 bases and J by 0 bases; unmatched bases: 10. CDR3 sequence: CSVELAGGLFSYNEQFF. The CDR3, as DNA: TGCAGCGTTGAGCTGGCGGGGGGCCTATTCTCCTACAATGAGCAGTTCTTC.

This chain links TRBV29-1 with TRBJ2-2, with D uncertain. The germline CDR1 and CDR2 sequences are SQVTM and ANQGSEA. The CDR3 consists of 12 residues. V gave up 5 bases and J gave up 2 bases, with 6 bases separating them. The CDR3 DNA sequence: TGCAGCGTTCGTTTTAACACCGGGGAGCTGTTTTTT. Translating it yields CSVRFNTGELFF.

The chain recombines TRBV19 with TRBJ2-1, with a possible D match to TRBD2 (7 bases). This CDR3 region has 12 residues. Germline CDR1 reads LNHDA; CDR2 reads SQIVND (reference sequence). The V gene lost 4 bases and the J gene lost 12 bases, with 13 bases spanning the gap. The CDR3 protein is CASSTGGLGQFF. The CDR3 coding sequence is TGTGCCAGTAGTACGGGGGGCCTGGGGCAGTTCTTC.